Listed here are 11 T cell receptor beta chains from one sample, sequenced in a study of blood T cell repertoires in COVID-19. The protocol was immunoSEQ multiplex PCR, while the TCRdb copy is restricted to in-frame clones and leaves out a portion. The sample consists of around 220,000 clones, around 88% of them appearing once. Sequences were obtained from PBMCs or T cells enriched from blood (not recorded which). The receptors here all came from a woman between 50 and 59 years old with acute COVID-19.

The chain recombines TRBV27 with TRBJ2-1, with 9 bases lining up with TRBD2. The CDR3 is 13 amino acids. V dropped 6 bases and J dropped 9; count of bases not matched to a gene: 6. The germline CDR1 and CDR2 sequences are MNHEY and SMNVEV (reference sequence). The CDR3: CASRDSSGAEQFF. Written as DNA, the CDR3 is TGTGCCAGCAGGGACTCTAGCGGGGCTGAGCAGTTCTTC.

The chain combines TRBV6-5 with TRBJ2-7; D ambiguous. The germline CDR1 and CDR2 sequences are MNHEY and SVGAGI. CDR3 length: 13 amino acids. Trimming took off 0 bases at V and 2 bases at J, with 5 bases between the two ends. The CDR3 region has the DNA TGTGCCAGCAGTTACTCTAGCCCCTACGAGCAGTACTTC. It encodes CASSYSSPYEQYF.

The table lists this clone with a count of one. The chain links TRBV4-3 to TRBJ2-7; 7 bases line up with TRBD1. CDR1 is LGHNA and CDR2 is YSLEER in the germline V gene. V lost 4 bases to trimming and J lost 4 bases; unmatched junction nucleotides: 16. CDR3 size: 17 residues. CDR3 DNA sequence: TGCGCCAGCAGCCCATCTCTACCCGGGACAGCAGTTTACGAGCAGTACTTC. The encoded protein is CASSPSLPGTAVYEQYF.

The genes are TRBV7-3 and TRBJ2-3; 7 bases are a match to TRBD2. In germline, CDR1 is SGHTA, CDR2 FQGTGA. The CDR3 totals 15 residues. V gave up 2 bases and J gave up 1 base; unmatched junction bases: 3. The CDR3 loop is CASSLVAGGTDTQYF. The DNA of the CDR3 is TGTGCCAGCAGCTTAGTGGCGGGGGGCACAGATACGCAGTATTTT.

This rearrangement joins TRBV11-1 to TRBJ2-1; possible D gene TRBD1, 6 bases. The CDR3 loop spans 16 amino acids. With 1 base removed from V and 4 bases from J, the gap between germline ends came to 14 bases. The germline V gene encodes CDR1 SGHAT and CDR2 FQDESV (reference sequence). The CDR3 bases are TGTGCCAGCAGCTTAGGGGGGCTCGCAAGATACAATGAGCAGTTCTTC. Translating gives CASSLGGLARYNEQFF.

This clone was picked up one time. This sequence joins TRBV6-5 and TRBJ1-2, with D unclear. CDR3 length: 16 amino acids. The germline gives CDR1 MNHEY, CDR2 SVGAGI. V was trimmed by 1 base and J by 0 bases, leaving 12 bases between them. CDR3 loop: CASSYWTGGSNYGYTF. The CDR3 DNA reads as TGTGCCAGCAGTTACTGGACGGGCGGGTCTAACTATGGCTACACCTTC.

The V and J genes are TRBV7-9 and TRBJ1-2; tentatively, D is TRBD1 (6 bases). The CDR3 sequence is 16 residues long. The germline V and J ends were trimmed by 0 bases and 1 base, with 12 bases remaining between them. CDR1 and CDR2 from the germline V gene are SEHNR and FQNEAQ (reference sequence). In DNA, the CDR3 is TGTGCCAGCAGCTTAGCCCGGACAGCTTATAACTATGGCTACACCTTC. This sequence encodes CASSLARTAYNYGYTF.

This rearrangement joins TRBV4-1 to TRBJ1-1; D ambiguous. Germline V CDR1 and CDR2: MGHRA, YSYEKL. Trimming stripped 0 bases from V and 3 bases from J, with 11 bases between. CDR3 length equals 15 residues. The CDR3 sequence is CASSQEPQEDTEAFF. The CDR3 region has the DNA TGCGCCAGCAGCCAAGAACCTCAGGAGGACACTGAAGCTTTCTTT.

The chain recombines TRBV11-3 with TRBJ2-1, with D tentatively TRBD2 (5 bases). Trimming removed 0 bases at V and 7 bases at J, with 13 bases between. Germline assignment: CDR1 SGHNT and CDR2 YENEEA. The CDR3 totals 15 residues. The CDR3 sequence: CASSLDGGTGNEQFF. The CDR3 region has the DNA TGTGCCAGCAGCTTAGATGGCGGTACGGGAAATGAGCAGTTCTTC. Supplemented by reference TRBV11-3 and TRBJ2-1, the full variable domain reads EAGVVQSPRYKIIEKKQPVAFWCNPISGHNTLYWYLQNLGQGPELLIRYENEEAVDDSQLPKDRFSAERLKGVDSTLKIQPAELGDSAVYLCASSLDGGTGNEQFFGPGTRLTVL.

This clone was seen just once. This rearrangement joins TRBV5-5 to TRBJ2-7; D ambiguous. The germline gives CDR1 SGHKS, CDR2 YYEKEE (reference sequence). The CDR3 is 13 amino acids. V was pared by 4 bases and J by 0 bases, with 8 bases between. CDR3 nucleotides: TGTGCCAGCAGCGCCGTACTCTCCTACGAGCAGTACTTC. Protein product: CASSAVLSYEQYF.

V and J are TRBV27 and TRBJ2-1; D possibly corresponds to TRBD2 (7 bases). V was trimmed by 3 bases and J by 4 bases, leaving 13 bases between them. The CDR3 is 15 amino acids. The V gene's germline CDR1 is MNHEY and CDR2 SMNVEV (reference sequence). This CDR3 is CASSLGGHPYNEQFF. DNA of the CDR3: TGTGCCAGCAGTTTGGGGGGGCATCCTTACAATGAGCAGTTCTTC.